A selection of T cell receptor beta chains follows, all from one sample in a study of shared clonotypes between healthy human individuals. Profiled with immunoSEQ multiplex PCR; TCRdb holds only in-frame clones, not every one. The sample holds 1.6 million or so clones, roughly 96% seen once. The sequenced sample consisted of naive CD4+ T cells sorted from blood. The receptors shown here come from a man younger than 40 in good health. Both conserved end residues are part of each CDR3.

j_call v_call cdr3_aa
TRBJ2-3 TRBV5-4 CASSFHSGKDTQYF
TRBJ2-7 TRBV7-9 CASSLEVDRGFPYEQYF
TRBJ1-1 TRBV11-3 CASSTQRNTEAFF
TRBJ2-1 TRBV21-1 CASSKTGLAGGGEQFF
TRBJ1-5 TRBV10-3 CAISVSNLNQPQHF
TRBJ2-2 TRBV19 CASSIGLINTGELFF
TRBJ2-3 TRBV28 CASRHTGENTQYF
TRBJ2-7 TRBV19 CASSPTTFYEQYF
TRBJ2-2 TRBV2 CASRWLPGELFF
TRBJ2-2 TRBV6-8 CASSMGGRENTGELFF
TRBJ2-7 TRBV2 CASSDRRSKAYEQYF
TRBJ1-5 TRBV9 CASSATGKGQPQHF
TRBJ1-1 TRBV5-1 CASSFRALTEAFF